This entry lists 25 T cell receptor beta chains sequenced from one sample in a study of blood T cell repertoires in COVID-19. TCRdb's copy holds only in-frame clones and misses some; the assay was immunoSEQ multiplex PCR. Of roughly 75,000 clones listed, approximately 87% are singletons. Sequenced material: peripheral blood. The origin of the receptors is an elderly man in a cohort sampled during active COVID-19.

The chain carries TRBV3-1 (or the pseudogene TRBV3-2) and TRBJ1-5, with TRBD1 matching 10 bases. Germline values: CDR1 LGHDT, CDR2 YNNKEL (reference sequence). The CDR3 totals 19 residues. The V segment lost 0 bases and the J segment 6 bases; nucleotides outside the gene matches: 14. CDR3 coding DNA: TGTGCCAGCAGCCAAGACGGGGGGGACAGGGGCTGTTCGGGTCAGCCCCAGCATTTT. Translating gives CASSQDGGDRGCSGQPQHF.

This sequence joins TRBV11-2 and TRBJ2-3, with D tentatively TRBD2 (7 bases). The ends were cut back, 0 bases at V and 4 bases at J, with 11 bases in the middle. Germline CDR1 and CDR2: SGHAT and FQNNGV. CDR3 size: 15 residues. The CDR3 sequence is CASSLDGGPSDTQYF. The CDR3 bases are TGTGCCAGCAGCTTAGACGGGGGGCCTTCAGATACGCAGTATTTT.

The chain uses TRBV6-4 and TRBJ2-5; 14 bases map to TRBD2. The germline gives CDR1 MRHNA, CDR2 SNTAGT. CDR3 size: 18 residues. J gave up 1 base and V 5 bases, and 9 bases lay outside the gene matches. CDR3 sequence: CASSIPRTSGGPQETQYF. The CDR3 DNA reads TGTGCCAGCAGTATTCCACGGACTAGCGGGGGGCCCCAAGAGACCCAGTACTTC.

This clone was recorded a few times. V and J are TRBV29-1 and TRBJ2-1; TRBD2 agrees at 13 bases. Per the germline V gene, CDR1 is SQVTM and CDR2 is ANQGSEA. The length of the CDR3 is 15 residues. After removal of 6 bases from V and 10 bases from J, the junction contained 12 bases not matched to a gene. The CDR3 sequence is CSVSHTSGGAGEQFF. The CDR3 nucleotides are TGCAGCGTATCCCACACTAGCGGGGGGGCCGGGGAGCAGTTCTTC.

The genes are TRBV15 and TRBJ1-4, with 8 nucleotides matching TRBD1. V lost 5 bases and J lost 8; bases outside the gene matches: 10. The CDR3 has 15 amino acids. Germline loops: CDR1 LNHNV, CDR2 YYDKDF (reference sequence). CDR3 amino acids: CATSSTTGGREKLFF. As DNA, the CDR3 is TGTGCCACCAGCTCCACCACAGGGGGACGAGAAAAACTGTTTTTT.

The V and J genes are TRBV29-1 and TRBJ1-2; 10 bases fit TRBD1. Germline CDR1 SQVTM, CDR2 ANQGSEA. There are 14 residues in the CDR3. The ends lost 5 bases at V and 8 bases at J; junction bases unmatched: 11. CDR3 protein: CSVFGTGASWGYTF. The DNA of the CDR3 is TGCAGCGTTTTCGGGACAGGGGCCTCGTGGGGCTACACCTTC.

CDR3 residues: CASSFRLGQGDTGELFF. In DNA, the CDR3 is TGTGCCAGCAGTTTTCGGTTAGGTCAGGGGGACACCGGGGAGCTGTTTTTT. The gene calls are TRBV28 and TRBJ2-2; 7 bases match TRBD1. The germline V gene has CDR1 MDHEN and CDR2 SYDVKM. The CDR3 has 17 residues. Trimming at V came to 3 bases and at J to 3 bases, leaving 10 bases not matched to a gene.

Written as DNA, the CDR3 is TGCGCCAGCAGCCAAGATAGAAACACCATATATTTT. The encoded protein is CASSQDRNTIYF. The genes are TRBV4-1 and TRBJ1-3; D is unresolved. The V gene lost 0 bases and the J gene lost 5 bases, with 2 bases spanning the gap. This CDR3 is 12 amino acids long. CDR1 is MGHRA and CDR2 is YSYEKL in the germline V gene.

The CDR3 spells CASSLAQINSPLHF. DNA of the CDR3: TGTGCCAGCAGCTTAGCGCAGATCAATTCACCCCTCCACTTT. This chain links TRBV11-2 with TRBJ1-6; no definite D call. CDR1 and CDR2 (germline): SGHAT, FQNNGV. The CDR3 extends over 14 amino acids. The V end lost 1 base, the J end lost 7 bases, and 8 bases lay between the germline ends.

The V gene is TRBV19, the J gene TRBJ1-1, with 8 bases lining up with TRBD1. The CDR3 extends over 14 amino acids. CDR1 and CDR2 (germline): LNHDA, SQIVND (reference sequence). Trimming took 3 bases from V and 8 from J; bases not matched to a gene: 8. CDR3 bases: TGTGCCAGTAGTATGTTCGACAGGGGTGCCGAAGCTTTCTTT. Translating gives CASSMFDRGAEAFF. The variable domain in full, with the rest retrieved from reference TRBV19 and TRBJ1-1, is DGGITQSPKYLFRKEGQNVTLSCEQNLNHDAMYWYRQDPGQGLRLIYYSQIVNDFQKGDIAEGYSVSREKKESFPLTVTSAQKNPTAFYLCASSMFDRGAEAFFGQGTRLTVV.

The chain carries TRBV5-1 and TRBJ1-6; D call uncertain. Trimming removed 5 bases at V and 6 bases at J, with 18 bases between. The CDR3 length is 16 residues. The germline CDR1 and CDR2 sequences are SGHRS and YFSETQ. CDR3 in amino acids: CASSFGEAGGNSPLHF. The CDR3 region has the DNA TGCGCCAGCAGTTTTGGGGAGGCGGGTGGTAATTCACCCCTCCACTTT.

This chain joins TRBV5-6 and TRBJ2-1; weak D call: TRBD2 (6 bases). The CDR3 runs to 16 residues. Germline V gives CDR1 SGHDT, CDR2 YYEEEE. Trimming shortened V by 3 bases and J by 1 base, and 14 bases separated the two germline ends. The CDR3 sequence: CASSWTGTASYNEQFF. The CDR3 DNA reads TGTGCCAGCAGCTGGACCGGGACTGCGTCCTACAATGAGCAGTTCTTC.

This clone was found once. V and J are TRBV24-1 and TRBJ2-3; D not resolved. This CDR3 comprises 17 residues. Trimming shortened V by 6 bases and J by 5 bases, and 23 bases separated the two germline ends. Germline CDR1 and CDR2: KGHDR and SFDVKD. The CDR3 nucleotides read TGTGCCACCAGTCGTGTGCCTGTAGGAAGTTCGGGAGATACGCAGTATTTT. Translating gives CATSRVPVGSSGDTQYF.

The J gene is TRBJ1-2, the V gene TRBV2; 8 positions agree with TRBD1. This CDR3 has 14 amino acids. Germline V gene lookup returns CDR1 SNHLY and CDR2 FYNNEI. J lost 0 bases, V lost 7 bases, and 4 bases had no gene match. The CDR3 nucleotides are TGTGCCAGCACTGGACAGGGCCCTAACTATGGCTACACCTTC. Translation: CASTGQGPNYGYTF.

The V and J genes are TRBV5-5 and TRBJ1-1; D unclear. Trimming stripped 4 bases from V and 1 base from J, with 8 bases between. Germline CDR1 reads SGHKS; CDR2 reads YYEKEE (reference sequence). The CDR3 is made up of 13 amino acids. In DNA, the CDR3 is TGTGCCAGCAGCGTGTCTTCGAACACTGAAGCTTTCTTT. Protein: CASSVSSNTEAFF.

The CDR3 DNA is TGTGCCAGCAGTTCCGGACTGTCGTATTGGGGATCACCCCTCCACTTT. Protein sequence: CASSSGLSYWGSPLHF. V gene TRBV11-2 combines with J gene TRBJ1-6; D is ambiguous. The germline V gene encodes CDR1 SGHAT and CDR2 FQNNGV. The V and J ends lost 6 bases and 10 bases respectively, with 22 bases between them. CDR3 length: 16 residues.

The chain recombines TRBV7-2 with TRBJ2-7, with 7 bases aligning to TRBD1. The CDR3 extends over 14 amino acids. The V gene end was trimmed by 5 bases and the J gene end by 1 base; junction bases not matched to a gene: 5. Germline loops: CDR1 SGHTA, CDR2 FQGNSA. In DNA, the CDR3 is TGTGCCAGCAGCCTCGGGACAGTTTCCTACGAGCAGTACGTC. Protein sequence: CASSLGTVSYEQYV.

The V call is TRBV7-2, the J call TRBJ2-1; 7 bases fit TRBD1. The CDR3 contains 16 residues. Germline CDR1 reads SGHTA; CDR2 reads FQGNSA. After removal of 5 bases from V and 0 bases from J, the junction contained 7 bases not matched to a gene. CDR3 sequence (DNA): TGTGCCAGCAGCCCGGACAGGTTGTTCTCCTACAATGAGCAGTTCTTC. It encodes CASSPDRLFSYNEQFF.

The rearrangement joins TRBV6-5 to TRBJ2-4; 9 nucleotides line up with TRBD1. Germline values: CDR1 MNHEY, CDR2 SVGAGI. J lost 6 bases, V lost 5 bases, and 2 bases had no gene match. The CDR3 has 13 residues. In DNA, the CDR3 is TGTGCCAGCAGTACAGGGGGCGGAAACATTCAGTACTTC. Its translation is CASSTGGGNIQYF.

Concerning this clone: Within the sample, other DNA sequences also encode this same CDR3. CDR3 loop: CASSLGLQETQYF. DNA for the CDR3: TGTGCCAGCAGCCTGGGACTACAAGAGACCCAGTACTTC. The chain is built from TRBV7-2 and TRBJ2-5; 7 bases align to TRBD2. This CDR3 spans 13 amino acids. Germline loops: CDR1 SGHTA, CDR2 FQGNSA. The J segment lost 2 bases and the V segment lost 5 bases, leaving 2 bases of the junction unmatched.

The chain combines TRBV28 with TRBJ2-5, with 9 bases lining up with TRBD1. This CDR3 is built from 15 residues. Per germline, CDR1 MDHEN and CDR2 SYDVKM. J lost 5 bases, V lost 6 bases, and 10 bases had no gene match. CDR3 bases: TGTGCCAGCAGCCCAACCACAGGGGGCTGGGAGACCCAGTACTTC. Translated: CASSPTTGGWETQYF.

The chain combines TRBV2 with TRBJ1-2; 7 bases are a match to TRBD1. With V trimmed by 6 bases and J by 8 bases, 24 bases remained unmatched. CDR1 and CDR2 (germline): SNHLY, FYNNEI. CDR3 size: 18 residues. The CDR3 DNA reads TGTGCCAGCAGACCTAGACAGGGCCCGATTAGTCCCCCCAAGGGCTACACCTTC. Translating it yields CASRPRQGPISPPKGYTF.

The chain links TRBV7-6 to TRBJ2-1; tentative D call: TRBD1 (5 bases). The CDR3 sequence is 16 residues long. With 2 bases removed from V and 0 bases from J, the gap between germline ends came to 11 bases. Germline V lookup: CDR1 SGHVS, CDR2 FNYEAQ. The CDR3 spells CASSLIQAPSYNEQFF. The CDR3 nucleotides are TGTGCCAGCAGCTTAATACAGGCCCCCTCCTACAATGAGCAGTTCTTC.

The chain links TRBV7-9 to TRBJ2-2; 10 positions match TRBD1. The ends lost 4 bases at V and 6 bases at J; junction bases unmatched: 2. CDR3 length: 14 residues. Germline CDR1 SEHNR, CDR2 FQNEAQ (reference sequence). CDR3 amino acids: CASSWGTGAGELFF. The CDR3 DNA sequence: TGTGCCAGCAGCTGGGGGACAGGGGCCGGGGAGCTGTTTTTT.

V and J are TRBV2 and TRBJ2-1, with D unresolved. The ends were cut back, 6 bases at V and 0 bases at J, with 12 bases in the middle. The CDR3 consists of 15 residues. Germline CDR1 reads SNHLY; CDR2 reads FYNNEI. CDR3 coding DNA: TGTGCCAGCAGATCGACCCGGAGCTCCTACAATGAGCAGTTCTTC. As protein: CASRSTRSSYNEQFF. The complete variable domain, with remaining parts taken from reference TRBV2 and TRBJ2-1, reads EPEVTQTPSHQVTQMGQEVILRCVPISNHLYFYWYRQILGQKVEFLVSFYNNEISEKSEIFDDQFSVERPDGSNFTLKIRSTKLEDSAMYFCASRSTRSSYNEQFFGPGTRLTVL.